Sequencing of this T cell receptor (beta chain) was carried out in a study of shared clonotypes between healthy human individuals. Whole-study context: Each donor had three CD4 naive, three CD4 memory, two CD8 naive and one CD8 memory plate. General study results and limits: What limited the represented genetic and exposure-history diversity was the small number of donors.

CCR7-negative CD45RA+ TemRA cells were combined with CD45RO+ cells to form CD8 memory. The data were produced by immunoSEQ multiplex PCR, yet TCRdb's version contains in-frame clones alone and is incomplete. Of about 100,000 clones listed, about 67% were seen once; the top ten hold approximately 23%. The CDR3 is 13 amino acids. Per germline, CDR1 GTSNPN and CDR2 SVGIG (reference sequence). V was pared by 0 bases and J by 3 bases, with 6 bases between. In the case of this clone: Its antigen is as yet unknown.

The clonotype was recovered from a woman aged 30 to 39 in good health. The sequenced material came from memory CD8+ T cells sorted from blood. Subset specified: CD45RO+ cells pooled with CCR7-negative TemRA cells. The genes are TRBV30 and TRBJ2-1; D gene ambiguous. The CDR3 loop is CAWSVQHYNEQFF. In DNA form, the CDR3 reads TGTGCCTGGAGTGTTCAGCACTACAATGAGCAGTTCTTC.